The 25 T cell receptor beta chains below all came from one sample that was sequenced in a study of blood T cell repertoires in COVID-19. Profiling relied on immunoSEQ multiplex PCR, and the TCRdb table lists in-frame clones only, not all of them. The profile shows around 260,000 clones, about nine tenths of them singletons. Sequences were obtained from peripheral blood. The origin of the receptors is a young woman with active or convalescent COVID-19.

The J gene is TRBJ2-7, the V gene TRBV6-5; D is perhaps TRBD2 (6 bases). CDR1 and CDR2 (germline): MNHEY, SVGAGI. The CDR3 runs 13 residues. V dropped 6 bases and J dropped 2 bases, with 11 bases sitting between them. CDR3 sequence: CASRGGRAYEQYF. The CDR3, as DNA: TGTGCCAGCAGGGGGGGACGGGCCTACGAGCAGTACTTC.

This sequence joins TRBV6-5 and TRBJ2-3, with D maybe TRBD2 (6 bases). This CDR3 contains 14 residues. Trimming removed 6 bases from V and 7 bases from J, with 17 bases in between. The germline V gene has CDR1 MNHEY and CDR2 SVGAGI. The chain's CDR3 is CASSQRIRGNTQYF. The CDR3 region has the DNA TGTGCCAGCAGCCAGAGGATCCGGGGGAATACGCAGTATTTT.

The chain employs TRBV7-2 and TRBJ2-3, with D possibly TRBD2 on 5 matching bases. The germline V gene has CDR1 SGHTA and CDR2 FQGNSA. Trimming stripped 6 bases from V and 0 bases from J, with 10 bases between. The CDR3 loop spans 14 amino acids. The CDR3 coding sequence is TGTGCCAGCAGGTCGGGAATCAGCACAGATACGCAGTATTTT. This gives the protein CASRSGISTDTQYF.

This clone was recorded only once. This sequence joins TRBV29-1 and TRBJ1-2; possibly TRBD1 for D (6 bases). V was shortened by 6 bases and J by 0 bases, with 11 bases between the two germline ends. The CDR3 covers 13 residues. Germline values: CDR1 SQVTM, CDR2 ANQGSEA. DNA for the CDR3: TGCAGCGTCTCGACAGGAGCTAACTATGGCTACACCTTC. Amino acid sequence: CSVSTGANYGYTF.

This chain links TRBV5-1 with TRBJ2-1; the match to TRBD2 covers 8 bases. Germline V gives CDR1 SGHRS, CDR2 YFSETQ. V shed 0 bases and J 12 bases; nucleotides not matched to a gene: 2. The CDR3 totals 12 residues. The CDR3 protein is CASSLDSGGQFF. The CDR3 bases are TGCGCCAGCAGCTTGGACAGCGGGGGGCAGTTCTTC. The full variable domain, completed using reference TRBV5-1 and TRBJ2-1, is KAGVTQTPRYLIKTRGQQVTLSCSPISGHRSVSWYQQTPGQGLQFLFEYFSETQRNKGNFPGRFSGRQFSNSRSEMNVSTLELGDSALYLCASSLDSGGQFFGPGTRLTVL.

The J gene is TRBJ1-2, the V gene TRBV3-1 (or the pseudogene TRBV3-2); D unclear. The CDR3 runs to 13 residues. CDR1 and CDR2 (germline): LGHDT, YNNKEL (reference sequence). The V gene lost 2 bases and the J gene lost 9 bases, with 13 bases spanning the gap. This CDR3 reads CASSQKGSFRYTF. The CDR3, as DNA: TGTGCCAGCAGCCAAAAAGGGAGTTTTCGCTACACCTTC.

The V gene is TRBV4-2, the J gene TRBJ2-1; 9 nucleotides align to TRBD2. Per germline, CDR1 LGHNA and CDR2 YNFKEQ. The CDR3 has 17 amino acids. With V trimmed by 0 bases and J by 4 bases, 7 bases remained unmatched. The CDR3 here is CASSQDSTAGGYNEQFF. The CDR3 region has the DNA TGTGCCAGCAGCCAAGATTCGACAGCGGGGGGTTACAATGAGCAGTTCTTC.

In DNA form, the CDR3 reads TGCGCCAGCAGCCAAGATAGGTGGTGGGGGAAGGGAGGGGACATTCAGTACTTC. As protein: CASSQDRWWGKGGDIQYF. The gene calls are TRBV4-1 and TRBJ2-4; 7 bases agree with TRBD2. CDR1 and CDR2 from the germline V gene are MGHRA and YSYEKL. The V and J ends lost 0 bases and 8 bases, in that order; junction bases with no gene match: 16. This CDR3 region has 18 residues.

This clone was picked up one time. This chain uses TRBV5-1 with TRBJ2-3; tentatively, D is TRBD1 (6 bases). The V gene lost 6 bases and the J gene lost 10 bases, with 18 bases spanning the gap. This CDR3 comprises 13 residues. Germline V CDR1 and CDR2: SGHRS, YFSETQ. CDR3 bases: TGCGCCAGCAAACTGAAACTGGACAGTGCGCAGTATTTT. It encodes CASKLKLDSAQYF.

This clone came up once. The genes are TRBV14 and TRBJ1-2; 8 bases align to TRBD1. In germline, CDR1 is SGHDN, CDR2 FVKESK. V dropped 4 bases and J dropped 1; count of bases not matched to a gene: 8. This CDR3 is built from 16 residues. CDR3 DNA sequence: TGTGCCAGCAGCCCTAAACAGGGACAGGTTAACTATGGCTACACCTTC. It encodes CASSPKQGQVNYGYTF.

The J gene is TRBJ1-5, the V gene TRBV10-3; maybe TRBD1 (5 bases). The CDR3 sequence is 15 residues long. Trimming took 3 bases from V and 1 from J, leaving 10 bases between them. Germline V lookup: CDR1 ENHRY, CDR2 SYGVKD. The CDR3 bases are TGTGCCATCAGTGACTCTCAGGGAAGCAATCAGCCCCAGCATTTT. The encoded protein is CAISDSQGSNQPQHF.

The V gene is TRBV2, the J gene TRBJ1-1; D is undetermined. CDR1 is SNHLY and CDR2 is FYNNEI in the germline V gene. The CDR3 consists of 14 residues. V was pared by 4 bases and J by 0 bases, with 9 bases between. Here the CDR3 DNA reads TGTGCCAGCAGTGTCACGGGGATGAACACTGAAGCTTTCTTT. Its translation: CASSVTGMNTEAFF.

There are a few counts of this clone. The V and J genes are TRBV15 and TRBJ1-4, with a tentative D call TRBD1 (6 bases). Germline CDR1 is LNHNV and CDR2 is YYDKDF (reference sequence). The CDR3 length is 16 residues. V lost 0 bases and J 7 bases, leaving 15 bases between the germline ends. The CDR3 spells CATSRDLSRGSEKLFF. CDR3 in DNA: TGTGCCACCAGCAGAGATCTGTCCAGGGGCTCTGAAAAACTGTTTTTT.

The V and J genes are TRBV30 and TRBJ2-5, with 13 bases identical to TRBD2. CDR3 length: 16 amino acids. Germline-derived CDR1 and CDR2 are GTSNPN and SVGIG (reference sequence). Unmatched junction bases numbered 10, after V lost 4 bases and J lost 5 bases. Written as DNA, the CDR3 is TGTGCCTGGACTCCGGGACTAGCGGGGCTGCGGGAGACCCAGTACTTC. Amino acid sequence: CAWTPGLAGLRETQYF. Supplemented by reference TRBV30 and TRBJ2-5, the full variable domain reads SQTIHQWPATLVQPVGSPLSLECTVEGTSNPNLYWYRQAAGRGLQLLFYSVGIGQISSEVPQNLSASRPQDRQFILSSKKLLLSDSGFYLCAWTPGLAGLRETQYFGPGTRLLVL.

The chain uses TRBV9 and TRBJ2-3, with D possibly being TRBD1 (6 bases). The CDR3 covers 16 residues. Trimming removed 4 bases from V and 0 bases from J, with 15 bases in between. Germline V gene lookup returns CDR1 SGDLS and CDR2 YYNGEE. This chain's CDR3 is CASSSQTGLSTDTQYF. CDR3 DNA sequence: TGTGCCAGCAGCTCTCAGACAGGCCTTAGCACAGATACGCAGTATTTT.

For this clone: The sample contains more than one DNA sequence encoding this CDR3. The chain is built from TRBV4-3 and TRBJ2-7; possibly TRBD1 for D (6 bases). From germline, CDR1 is LGHNA and CDR2 YSLEER. This CDR3 has 14 residues. Trimming took off 0 bases at V and 2 bases at J, with 8 bases between the two ends. The CDR3 region is CASSQDRGPYEQYF. The CDR3 DNA reads TGCGCCAGCAGCCAAGACAGGGGACCCTACGAGCAGTACTTC.

The genes are TRBV9 and TRBJ2-7, with TRBD1 identical over 9 bases. CDR1 SGDLS and CDR2 YYNGEE come from the germline V gene. V shed 3 bases, J shed 3 bases, and the junction held 7 bases outside the gene matches. The CDR3 contains 15 residues. The CDR3 loop reads CASSEGTGTLYEQYF. The DNA of the CDR3 is TGTGCCAGCAGCGAGGGGACAGGGACACTCTACGAGCAGTACTTC.

The CDR3 DNA is TGTGCCAGCAGTTTAGCAGGGTATGGCTACACCTTC. Translating gives CASSLAGYGYTF. The chain has TRBV28 and TRBJ1-2; weak D call: TRBD1 (5 bases). Germline values: CDR1 MDHEN, CDR2 SYDVKM. This CDR3 spans 12 amino acids. The V and J ends lost 2 bases and 5 bases respectively, with 6 bases between them.

This clone has only one observation. The J gene is TRBJ1-5, the V gene TRBV7-2; D not certain. This CDR3 has 17 amino acids. Trimming stripped 4 bases from V and 1 base from J, with 17 bases between. Germline assignment: CDR1 SGHTA and CDR2 FQGNSA. The CDR3 coding sequence is TGTGCCAGCAGCTCTTTCGCGAGGGAGGTGAGCAATCAGCCCCAGCATTTT. This encodes CASSSFAREVSNQPQHF.

This chain joins TRBV7-9 and TRBJ2-7; TRBD2 aligns across 10 bases. Germline CDR1 is SEHNR and CDR2 is FQNEAQ (reference sequence). Germline trimming cut 4 bases from V and 5 bases from J; bases unmatched to any gene: 8. This CDR3 has 15 amino acids. CDR3 amino acids: CASSSPSGGRNEQYF. The CDR3 DNA reads as TGTGCCAGCAGCTCCCCTAGCGGGGGCCGAAACGAGCAGTACTTC. The whole variable domain, filled in from reference TRBV7-9 and TRBJ2-7, reads DTGVSQNPRHKITKRGQNVTFRCDPISEHNRLYWYRQTLGQGPEFLTYFQNEAQLEKSRLLSDRFSAERPKGSFSTLEIQRTEQGDSAMYLCASSSPSGGRNEQYFGPGTRLTVT.

In this sample, this clone turned up a few times. The gene calls are TRBV4-3 and TRBJ2-1; 9 bases are a match to TRBD1. CDR1 is LGHNA and CDR2 is YSLEER in the germline V gene. The CDR3 extends over 16 amino acids. V gave up 0 bases and J gave up 6 bases; unmatched junction bases: 6. The DNA of the CDR3 is TGCGCCAGCAGCCAAGATAGGGGGGACAGGGTCAATGAGCAGTTCTTC. Amino acid sequence: CASSQDRGDRVNEQFF.

V gene TRBV27 combines with J gene TRBJ1-6; 11 bases fit TRBD1. CDR1 MNHEY and CDR2 SMNVEV come from the germline V gene (reference sequence). The V and J ends lost 8 bases and 7 bases, in that order; junction bases with no gene match: 1. The CDR3 has 13 residues. In DNA, the CDR3 is TGTGCCAGCCGGACAGGGGGCAATTCACCCCTCCACTTT. Protein sequence: CASRTGGNSPLHF.

The CDR3 DNA reads as TGTGCCAGCAGCTTTTCTGACTATGGCTACACCTTC. Translation gives CASSFSDYGYTF. The chain employs TRBV13 and TRBJ1-2; no clear D. From germline, CDR1 is PRHDT and CDR2 FYEKMQ (reference sequence). The CDR3 sequence is 12 residues long. The V and J ends lost 3 bases and 3 bases respectively, with 5 bases between them.

The chain links TRBV7-9 to TRBJ2-3, with TRBD2 matching over 7 bases. This CDR3 has 13 residues. The V gene end was trimmed by 11 bases and the J gene end by 2 bases; junction bases not matched to a gene: 7. The germline V gene has CDR1 SEHNR and CDR2 FQNEAQ (reference sequence). The CDR3 nucleotides are TGTGCCGGAGCTAGCGGCTCCACAGATACGCAGTATTTT. This codes for CAGASGSTDTQYF. Based on the CDR3 plus reference TRBV7-9 and TRBJ2-3, the full variable domain is DTGVSQNPRHKITKRGQNVTFRCDPISEHNRLYWYRQTLGQGPEFLTYFQNEAQLEKSRLLSDRFSAERPKGSFSTLEIQRTEQGDSAMYLCAGASGSTDTQYFGPGTRLTVL.

This clone has only a few counts. This chain uses TRBV4-2 with TRBJ1-3, with TRBD1 identical over 8 bases. Germline-derived CDR1 and CDR2 are LGHNA and YNFKEQ. The ends lost 4 bases at V and 0 bases at J; junction bases unmatched: 5. The CDR3 has 16 amino acids. CDR3 amino acids: CASSRTTGASGNTIYF. The DNA for the CDR3 is TGTGCCAGCAGCCGAACGACAGGGGCCTCTGGAAACACCATATATTTT.